The rows below give T cell receptor beta chains drawn from one sample of a study of T cells in Graves' hyperthyroidism and ophthalmopathy. Via MiXCR, TCRdb re-called the multiplex PCR reads, giving one row per CDR3 protein. The sample has approximately 600,000 distinct CDR3 sequences, under 15% seen once; the top ten hold 4% to 5.5%. The sample was blood. These receptors originate from a woman aged 40 to 49 with Graves' ophthalmopathy. Both conserved end residues are part of each CDR3. A D gene is named only where the DNA matches it firmly. Where a row states a size, it is once, few, many or the class of an expanded clone; other rows omit it.

J: TRBJ1-2; V: TRBV15; D: -; size: -; DNA: TGTGCCACCAGCAGAGTTGGGGGGTTCTATGGCTACACCTTC; CDR3: CATSRVGGFYGYTF
J: TRBJ2-2; V: TRBV7-8; D: -; size: -; DNA: TGTGCCAGCAGCTTAGGATCAGGACTGAGGACCGGGGAGCTGTTTTTT; CDR3: CASSLGSGLRTGELFF
J: TRBJ2-3; V: TRBV12-3/TRBV12-4; D: -; size: few; DNA: TGTGCCAGCAGGTTTAGGGGACGCCACACAGATACGCAGTATTTT; CDR3: CASRFRGRHTDTQYF
J: TRBJ2-5; V: TRBV20-1; D: TRBD2; size: -; DNA: TGCAGTGCTAGAGAGAGCGGGAGAGGGGAGACCCAGTACTTC; CDR3: CSARESGRGETQYF
J: TRBJ1-2; V: TRBV6-5; D: -; size: many; DNA: TGTGCCAGCAGTTACGCCGATACTAACTATGGCTACACCTTC; CDR3: CASSYADTNYGYTF
J: TRBJ2-7; V: TRBV28; D: TRBD1; size: many; DNA: TGTGCCAGCAGTTCTCCGGGACAGGGGTCCTACGAGCAGTACTTC; CDR3: CASSSPGQGSYEQYF
J: TRBJ1-1; V: TRBV27; D: TRBD1; size: -; DNA: TGTGCCAGCAGACCGACAGGGGCAGACGCTGAAGCTTTCTTT; CDR3: CASRPTGADAEAFF
J: TRBJ1-2; V: TRBV7-9; D: -; size: many; DNA: TGTGCCAGCAGCTTACAGGGTACGCGATTTACTAACTATGGCTACACCTTC; CDR3: CASSLQGTRFTNYGYTF
J: TRBJ2-5; V: TRBV6-1; D: -; size: many; DNA: TGTGCCAGCAGGAACGGGTACCTGGAGACCCAGTACTTC; CDR3: CASRNGYLETQYF
J: TRBJ1-5; V: TRBV20-1; D: -; size: many; DNA: TGCAGTGCTGGGCCCTATGTAAGTGGTCAGCCCCAGCATTTT; CDR3: CSAGPYVSGQPQHF
J: TRBJ2-7; V: TRBV15; D: TRBD2; size: many; DNA: TGTGCCACCAGCACAGAGACTAGCGGGCGCTACGAGCAGTACTTC; CDR3: CATSTETSGRYEQYF
J: TRBJ1-1; V: TRBV19; D: -; size: many; DNA: TGTGCCAGTAGTATAGACCTTTTTGGGACTGAAGCTTTCTTT; CDR3: CASSIDLFGTEAFF
J: TRBJ2-5; V: TRBV6-1; D: TRBD2; size: many; DNA: TGTGCCAGCAGTGGAGCGGGAGTGGGACAAGAGACCCAGTACTTC; CDR3: CASSGAGVGQETQYF
J: TRBJ2-2; V: TRBV4-2; D: TRBD2; size: many; DNA: TGTGCCAGCAGCCAAGACTCCCCGGGAGGGCCTGTGGGGGAGCTGTTTTTT; CDR3: CASSQDSPGGPVGELFF
J: TRBJ2-7; V: TRBV6-2/TRBV6-3; D: -; size: many; DNA: TGTGCCAGCAGTTACGGCCGGGCCCAACCGACCGACGAGCAGTACTTC; CDR3: CASSYGRAQPTDEQYF
J: TRBJ1-6; V: TRBV2; D: TRBD1; size: many; DNA: TGTGCCAGCACGAGTCAAGGACAGGGGAATTCACCCCTCCACTTT; CDR3: CASTSQGQGNSPLHF
J: TRBJ2-1; V: TRBV6-5; D: -; size: many; DNA: TGTGCCAGCAGTTACTCGACAGGTCCTGAGCAGTTCTTC; CDR3: CASSYSTGPEQFF
J: TRBJ2-5; V: TRBV6-2/TRBV6-3; D: TRBD1; size: many; DNA: TGTGCCAGCAGTTTACGGACAGGGGGATACCAGTACTTC; CDR3: CASSLRTGGYQYF
J: TRBJ1-5; V: TRBV2; D: -; size: many; DNA: TGTGCCAGCAGGAGGGATATCAGTCAGCCCCAGCATTTT; CDR3: CASRRDISQPQHF
J: TRBJ2-5; V: TRBV12-3/TRBV12-4; D: -; size: many; DNA: TGTGCCAGCAGTTCCCTCCGGGACCCCCAGGAGACCCAGTACTTC; CDR3: CASSSLRDPQETQYF
J: TRBJ2-7; V: TRBV5-1; D: TRBD2; size: many; DNA: TGCGCCAGCAGCGGAAGCGGGGCGTCCTACGAGCAGTACTTC; CDR3: CASSGSGASYEQYF
J: TRBJ2-7; V: TRBV28; D: -; size: many; DNA: TGTGCCAGCAGTTTATTGGGAGGCTACGAGCAGTACTTC; CDR3: CASSLLGGYEQYF
J: TRBJ2-2; V: TRBV24-1; D: TRBD1; size: many; DNA: TGTGCCACCGAGGGACAGTCTGGGGAGCTGTTTTTT; CDR3: CATEGQSGELFF
J: TRBJ2-2; V: TRBV19; D: -; size: many; DNA: TGTGCCAGTAGCCCCCCCGGGGGGCGCGTTTCCGGGGAGCTGTTTTTT; CDR3: CASSPPGGRVSGELFF
J: TRBJ2-7; V: TRBV20-1; D: -; size: many; DNA: TGCAGTGCTAGAGACCCCGGCGGATACGAGCAGTACTTC; CDR3: CSARDPGGYEQYF
J: TRBJ1-1; V: TRBV29-1; D: -; size: many; DNA: TGCAGCGTTGAAGATCGGAGGGGTACCGCTGAAGCTTTCTTT; CDR3: CSVEDRRGTAEAFF
J: TRBJ2-7; V: TRBV19; D: -; size: many; DNA: TGTGCCAGTGGGGAGACCTACGAGCAGTACTTC; CDR3: CASGETYEQYF
J: TRBJ1-1; V: TRBV29-1; D: -; size: few; DNA: TGCAGCGTTGATAGCAACCCCGGAGGGTGGAACACTGAAGCTTTCTTT; CDR3: CSVDSNPGGWNTEAFF
J: TRBJ1-1; V: TRBV15; D: -; size: many; DNA: TGTGCCACTAAAGGCGCGGCGGGAGCGAAGCCGAACACTGAAGCTTTCTTT; CDR3: CATKGAAGAKPNTEAFF
J: TRBJ2-7; V: TRBV7-8; D: TRBD1; size: -; DNA: TGTGCCAGCAGCTTGTCAGGGACAGGGAGCGAGCAGTACTTC; CDR3: CASSLSGTGSEQYF
J: TRBJ1-2; V: TRBV6-1; D: -; size: -; DNA: TGTGCCAGCAGTCAGGGATCACTTCGGGGCTATGGCTACACCTTC; CDR3: CASSQGSLRGYGYTF
J: TRBJ1-2; V: TRBV20-1; D: -; size: many; DNA: TGCAGTGCTACGACGGCCGAAAACTATGGCTACACCTTC; CDR3: CSATTAENYGYTF
J: TRBJ2-2; V: TRBV7-3; D: TRBD2; size: many; DNA: TGTGCCAGCAGCCCGGGACTAGGTTTCACCGGGGAGCTGTTTTTT; CDR3: CASSPGLGFTGELFF
J: TRBJ1-5; V: TRBV4-3; D: -; size: -; DNA: TGCGCCAGCAGCCAAGATCGGGCGGGGACCAATCAGCCCCAGCATTTT; CDR3: CASSQDRAGTNQPQHF
J: TRBJ1-2; V: TRBV19; D: -; size: few; DNA: TGTGCCAGTAGTCCCTTGGGCAGTCTAGTTTCTAACTATGGCTACACCTTC; CDR3: CASSPLGSLVSNYGYTF
J: TRBJ1-2; V: TRBV2; D: TRBD1; size: many; DNA: TGTGCCAGCAGTGCCCCTCCGGGACAGGAGAATTATGGCTACACCTTC; CDR3: CASSAPPGQENYGYTF
J: TRBJ2-2; V: TRBV3-1; D: -; size: many; DNA: TGTGCCAGCAGCCTCGGGGCCGGCCCCACCGGGGAGCTGTTTTTT; CDR3: CASSLGAGPTGELFF
J: TRBJ1-6; V: TRBV6-1; D: -; size: -; DNA: TGTGCCAGCAGCCCAAAAAGGGTGGTTAATTCACCCCTCCACTTT; CDR3: CASSPKRVVNSPLHF
J: TRBJ2-5; V: TRBV20-1; D: TRBD2; size: few; DNA: TGCAGTGCTAGAGATGGGGCTAAAGCGGGGGAAGAGACCCAGTACTTC; CDR3: CSARDGAKAGEETQYF
J: TRBJ2-5; V: TRBV7-9; D: TRBD1; size: many; DNA: TGTGCCAGCAGCTTAGCGTCAGGACAGGGTAGTGAGACCCAGTACTTC; CDR3: CASSLASGQGSETQYF
J: TRBJ2-7; V: TRBV7-9; D: -; size: many; DNA: TGTGCCAGCAGCGCCACAGGGAACTCCTACGAGCAGTACTTC; CDR3: CASSATGNSYEQYF
J: TRBJ2-7; V: TRBV10-2; D: TRBD1; size: few; DNA: TGCGCCAGCAGCCATGGACAGGCTACCTACGAGCAGTACTTC; CDR3: CASSHGQATYEQYF
J: TRBJ1-2; V: TRBV19; D: -; size: many; DNA: TGTGCCAGTAGTATCCAGGATTTGGGCTACACCTTC; CDR3: CASSIQDLGYTF
J: TRBJ2-5; V: TRBV5-1; D: TRBD2; size: -; DNA: TGCGCCAGCAGCCCGCGGGCGACTAGCGGGAGTCCCAAACAAGAGACCCAGTACTTC; CDR3: CASSPRATSGSPKQETQYF
J: TRBJ2-7; V: TRBV6-5; D: TRBD1; size: many; DNA: TGTGCCAGCAGTTTTAGGACAGGGGGCAGTGGATACGAGCAGTACTTC; CDR3: CASSFRTGGSGYEQYF
J: TRBJ2-5; V: TRBV6-5; D: TRBD2; size: many; DNA: TGTGCCAGCAGGCGACCCGGACTAGCGGGAGGGGAGACCCAGTACTTC; CDR3: CASRRPGLAGGETQYF
J: TRBJ2-5; V: TRBV29-1; D: -; size: many; DNA: TGCAGCGTTGAAGATCGAGTAGGACCCTTTGCGGGAGAGACCCAGTACTTC; CDR3: CSVEDRVGPFAGETQYF
J: TRBJ1-2; V: TRBV25-1; D: -; size: many; DNA: TGTGCCAGCAGTGAAGACACCCAATGGTATGGCTACACCTTC; CDR3: CASSEDTQWYGYTF
J: TRBJ2-5; V: TRBV28; D: TRBD2; size: medium-sized; DNA: TGTGCCAGCAGTTTTGGAAGCGGGAGGGTCAAGACCCAGTACTTC; CDR3: CASSFGSGRVKTQYF
J: TRBJ1-1; V: TRBV30; D: TRBD1; size: -; DNA: TGTGCCTGGAGATTACAGGGGCACACTGAAGCTTTCTTT; CDR3: CAWRLQGHTEAFF
J: TRBJ2-7; V: TRBV28; D: TRBD2; size: -; DNA: TGTGCCAGCAGTTACGGGGGGGCCCATTACGAGCAGTACTTC; CDR3: CASSYGGAHYEQYF